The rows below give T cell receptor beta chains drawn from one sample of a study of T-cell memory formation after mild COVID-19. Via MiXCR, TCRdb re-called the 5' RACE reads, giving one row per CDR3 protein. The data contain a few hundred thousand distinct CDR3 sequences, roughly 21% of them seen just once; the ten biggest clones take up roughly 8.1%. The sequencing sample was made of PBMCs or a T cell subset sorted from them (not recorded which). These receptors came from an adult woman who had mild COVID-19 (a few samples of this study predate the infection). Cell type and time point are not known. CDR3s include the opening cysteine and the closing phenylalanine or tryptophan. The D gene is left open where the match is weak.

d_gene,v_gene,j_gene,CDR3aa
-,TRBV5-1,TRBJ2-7,CASSLSERNEQYF
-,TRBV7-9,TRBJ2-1,CASRPYVGGSGPDEQFF
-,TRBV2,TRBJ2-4,CASTTSGGPGGGNIQYF
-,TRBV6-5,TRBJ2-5,CATAGGSKETQYF
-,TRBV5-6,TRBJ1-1,CASSPSGPTEAFF
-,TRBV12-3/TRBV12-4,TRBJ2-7,CASSLANSGLFYEQYF
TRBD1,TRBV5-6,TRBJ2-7,CASSLGRQGRTYEQYF
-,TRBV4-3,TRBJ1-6,CASSQLGGSSYNSPLHF
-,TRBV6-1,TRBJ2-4,CASTGEDRPPNIQYF
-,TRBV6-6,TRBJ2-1,CASRGLNNEQFF
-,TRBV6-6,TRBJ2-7,CASSHYDRTYEQYF
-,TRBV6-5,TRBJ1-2,CASSSRDASGGYTF
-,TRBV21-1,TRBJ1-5,CASSGYQPQHF
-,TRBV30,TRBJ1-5,CAWSSQPSNQPQHF
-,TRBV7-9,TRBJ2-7,CASSFPPSYEQYF
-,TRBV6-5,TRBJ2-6,CASSWERPSGANVLTF
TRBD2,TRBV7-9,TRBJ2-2,CASSLGLRLAGSTGELFF
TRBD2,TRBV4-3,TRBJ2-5,CASSQTGTKETQYF
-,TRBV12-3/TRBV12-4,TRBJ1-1,CASTSWGEITEAFF
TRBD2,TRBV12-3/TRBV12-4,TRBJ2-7,CASRLAGLNEQYF
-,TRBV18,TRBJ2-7,CASSPPTRGDYEQYF
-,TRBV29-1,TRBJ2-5,CSVEPTDQETQYF
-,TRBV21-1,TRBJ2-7,CASSKQDRVLYEQYF
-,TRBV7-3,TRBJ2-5,CASSLRPGAEETQYF
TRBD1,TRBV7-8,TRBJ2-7,CASSPPGTGGREQYF
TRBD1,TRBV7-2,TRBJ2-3,CASRGQGAQTATDTQYF
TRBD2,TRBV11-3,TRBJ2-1,CASSSGTSGGNNEQFF
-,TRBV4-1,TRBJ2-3,CATRGHGTDTQYF
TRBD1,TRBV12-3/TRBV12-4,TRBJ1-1,CASSTPRQGNTEAFF
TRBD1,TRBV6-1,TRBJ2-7,CAGSRNRGRVYEQYF
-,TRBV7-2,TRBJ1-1,CASSLGGQMNTEAFF
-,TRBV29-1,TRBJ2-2,CSVFGNTGELFF
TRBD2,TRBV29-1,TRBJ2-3,CSVENPSGGTDTQYF
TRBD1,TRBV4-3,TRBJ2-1,CASSRTGGRSYNEQFF
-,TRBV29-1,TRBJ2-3,CSALRDGTDTQYF
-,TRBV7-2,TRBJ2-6,CASSLGHSTGANVLTF
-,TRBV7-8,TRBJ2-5,CASSLLPPLQETQYF
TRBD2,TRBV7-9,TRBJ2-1,CASSLAPSGGNEQFF
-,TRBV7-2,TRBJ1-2,CASSLAGERGGYTF
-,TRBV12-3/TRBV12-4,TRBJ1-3,CASSLGANSGNTIYF
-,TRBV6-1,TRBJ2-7,CASSVGLEQYF
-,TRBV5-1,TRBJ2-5,CASSLRDGQETQYF
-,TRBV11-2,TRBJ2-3,CASSPMPGDTQYF
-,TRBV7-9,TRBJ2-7,CASSLRSAAGAGQYF
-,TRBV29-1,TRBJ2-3,CSVSGETSTDTQYF
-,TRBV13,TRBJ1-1,CASSSGVAAEAFF
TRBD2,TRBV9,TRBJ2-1,CASSTDLAGAMGQFF
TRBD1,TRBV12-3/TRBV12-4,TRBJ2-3,CASSYGGQGANTQYF
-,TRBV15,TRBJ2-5,CATSGQFRGTQYF
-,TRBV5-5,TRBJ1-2,CASSLEVYSNYGYTF
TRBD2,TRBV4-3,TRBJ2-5,CASSQALAGGPFQQTQYF
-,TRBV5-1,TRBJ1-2,CASSLERSATGYTF
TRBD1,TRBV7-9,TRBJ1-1,CASSQRDRDTEAFF
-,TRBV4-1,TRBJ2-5,CASSLGRFQETQYF
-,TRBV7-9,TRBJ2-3,CASSPKGPDTQYF
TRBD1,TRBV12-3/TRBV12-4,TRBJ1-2,CASRPGTGGNYGYTF
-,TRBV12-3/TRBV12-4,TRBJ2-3,CASSFAVWGDTQYF
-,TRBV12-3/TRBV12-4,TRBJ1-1,CASSFRGGPEAFF
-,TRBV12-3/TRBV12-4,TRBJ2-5,CASRKRFQETQYF
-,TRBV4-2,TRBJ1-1,CASSQEARSTEAFF